Listed here are 9 T cell receptor beta chains from one sample, sequenced in a study of T cells in Graves' hyperthyroidism and ophthalmopathy. RNA transcripts served as the template for amplifying TCR beta CDR3 regions. A set of HTBI primers served as the primers for a first-round RT-PCR of the TCR CDR3. TCRdb re-derived calls from the multiplex PCR reads in MiXCR, one entry per CDR3 protein. The table lists about 840,000 distinct CDR3 sequences, roughly 37% of them singletons, with more than 7% in the top ten. The sequenced sample consisted of blood. The receptor set was obtained from a man younger than 30 with Graves' hyperthyroidism.

The chain joins TRBV6-5 to TRBJ2-7, with D tentatively TRBD1 or TRBD2 (5 bases each). This CDR3 contains 14 residues. Germline V gene lookup returns CDR1 MNHEY and CDR2 SVGAGI. The V end was cut by 6 bases, the J end by 0 bases, with 12 bases between. The CDR3 protein is CASRGTFSSYEQYF. The CDR3 DNA follows: TGTGCCAGCAGGGGGACGTTCAGCTCCTACGAGCAGTACTTC.

A note on this clonotype: A read error may account for a junction end that differs from germline. The V gene is TRBV5-1, the J gene TRBJ1-3; the D is unclear. CDR1 and CDR2 (germline): SGHRS, YFSETQ. CDR3 size: 15 residues. Here the CDR3 reads CTSREGYQSGNTIYF. The CDR3 DNA reads TGCACCAGCAGAGAGGGCTACCAATCTGGAAACACCATATATTTT.

This clonotype was counted a few times. This chain uses TRBV4-1 with TRBJ2-7, with D possibly TRBD2 on 6 matching bases. The CDR3 is 13 residues long. Trimming removed 1 base from V and 6 bases from J, with 10 bases in between. The germline V gene has CDR1 MGHRA and CDR2 YSYEKL. This CDR3 reads CASSQVSAGEQYF. CDR3 sequence (DNA): TGCGCCAGCAGCCAAGTTTCAGCGGGCGAGCAGTACTTC.

The chain carries TRBV7-9 and TRBJ2-7, with a weak D call TRBD1 (6 bases). CDR1 is SEHNR, CDR2 FQNEAQ, per germline (reference sequence). V lost 5 bases, J lost 7 bases, and 18 bases lay in between. This CDR3 has 14 amino acids. CDR3 bases: TGTGCCAGCAGCGAGCTCAGGGGTTTAAAGGAGCAGTACTTC. Residues: CASSELRGLKEQYF.

This clonotype was seen a handful of times. This sequence joins TRBV6-6 and TRBJ2-7, with D tentatively TRBD1 (6 bases). CDR1 and CDR2 from the germline V gene are MNHNY and SVGAGI (reference sequence). Trimming pared 5 bases from V and 9 bases from J, leaving 14 bases between. The CDR3 consists of 12 residues. CDR3 sequence: CASSLDRRSQYF. Here the CDR3 DNA reads TGTGCCAGCAGTCTGGACAGACGATCGCAGTACTTC.

The chain uses TRBV11-2 and TRBJ1-5, with a weak D call TRBD1 (5 bases). This CDR3 has 14 amino acids. V lost 6 bases and J lost 6, with 15 bases in between. Germline-derived CDR1 and CDR2 are SGHAT and FQNNGV. CDR3 coding DNA: TGTGCCAGCAGTGAAATGGGGGTTAGTCAGCCCCAGCATTTT. This codes for CASSEMGVSQPQHF. The variable domain in full, completed from reference TRBV11-2 and TRBJ1-5, reads EAGVAQSPRYKIIEKRQSVAFWCNPISGHATLYWYQQILGQGPKLLIQFQNNGVVDDSQLPKDRFSAERLKGVDSTLKIQPAKLEDSAVYLCASSEMGVSQPQHFGDGTRLSIL.

The sample holds a few counts of this clonotype. V gene TRBV19 combines with J gene TRBJ1-3, with 9 bases fitting TRBD1. CDR1 and CDR2 from the germline V gene are LNHDA and SQIVND (reference sequence). With V trimmed by 5 bases and J by 3 bases, 14 bases remained unmatched. This CDR3 contains 18 residues. The CDR3 DNA reads as TGTGCCAGTAGTGTCTGGGACAGGGCGCTCCGGAGTGGAAACACCATATATTTT. As protein: CASSVWDRALRSGNTIYF. Full variable domain (rest looked up from reference TRBV19 and TRBJ1-3): DGGITQSPKYLFRKEGQNVTLSCEQNLNHDAMYWYRQDPGQGLRLIYYSQIVNDFQKGDIAEGYSVSREKKESFPLTVTSAQKNPTAFYLCASSVWDRALRSGNTIYFGEGSWLTVV.

This clonotype occurred many times. The chain joins TRBV10-3 to TRBJ2-2; D ambiguous. Germline V lookup: CDR1 ENHRY, CDR2 SYGVKD. V was shortened by 3 bases and J by 1 base, with 6 bases between the two germline ends. The CDR3 has 14 residues. The CDR3: CAISDPGNTGELFF. The CDR3 coding sequence is TGTGCCATCAGTGACCCGGGGAACACCGGGGAGCTGTTTTTT.

For this clonotype: Given the absence of the conserved phenylalanine or tryptophan at the CDR3 end, a read error is likely. No DNA is shown, since the ends of the CDR3 on it are uncertain; the CDR3 is the one TCRdb lists. The V and J genes are TRBV19 and TRBJ1-3. Germline CDR1 LNHDA, CDR2 SQIVND (reference sequence). From its first to its last residue, the CDR3 has 10 amino acids. The CDR3: CASRGSGRGT.